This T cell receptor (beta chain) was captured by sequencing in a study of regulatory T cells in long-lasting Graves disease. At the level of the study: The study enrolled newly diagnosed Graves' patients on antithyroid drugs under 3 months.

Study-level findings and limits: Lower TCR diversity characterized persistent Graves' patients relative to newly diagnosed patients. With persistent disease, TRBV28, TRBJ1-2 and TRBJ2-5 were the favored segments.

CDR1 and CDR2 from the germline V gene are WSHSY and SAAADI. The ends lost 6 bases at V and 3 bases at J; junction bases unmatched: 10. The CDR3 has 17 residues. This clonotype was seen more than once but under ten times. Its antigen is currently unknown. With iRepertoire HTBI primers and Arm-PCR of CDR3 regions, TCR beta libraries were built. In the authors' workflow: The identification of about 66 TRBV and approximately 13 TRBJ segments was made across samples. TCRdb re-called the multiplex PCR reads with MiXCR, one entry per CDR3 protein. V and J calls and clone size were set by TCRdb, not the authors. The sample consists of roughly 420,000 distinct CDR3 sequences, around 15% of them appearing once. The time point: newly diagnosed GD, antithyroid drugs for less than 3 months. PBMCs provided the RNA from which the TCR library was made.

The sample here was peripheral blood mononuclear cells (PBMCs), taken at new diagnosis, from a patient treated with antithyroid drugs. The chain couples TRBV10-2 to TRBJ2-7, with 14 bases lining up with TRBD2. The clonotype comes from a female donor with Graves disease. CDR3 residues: CASRGGTSGSPLYEQYF. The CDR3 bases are TGCGCCAGCAGGGGGGGGACTAGCGGGAGTCCTCTCTACGAGCAGTACTTC.